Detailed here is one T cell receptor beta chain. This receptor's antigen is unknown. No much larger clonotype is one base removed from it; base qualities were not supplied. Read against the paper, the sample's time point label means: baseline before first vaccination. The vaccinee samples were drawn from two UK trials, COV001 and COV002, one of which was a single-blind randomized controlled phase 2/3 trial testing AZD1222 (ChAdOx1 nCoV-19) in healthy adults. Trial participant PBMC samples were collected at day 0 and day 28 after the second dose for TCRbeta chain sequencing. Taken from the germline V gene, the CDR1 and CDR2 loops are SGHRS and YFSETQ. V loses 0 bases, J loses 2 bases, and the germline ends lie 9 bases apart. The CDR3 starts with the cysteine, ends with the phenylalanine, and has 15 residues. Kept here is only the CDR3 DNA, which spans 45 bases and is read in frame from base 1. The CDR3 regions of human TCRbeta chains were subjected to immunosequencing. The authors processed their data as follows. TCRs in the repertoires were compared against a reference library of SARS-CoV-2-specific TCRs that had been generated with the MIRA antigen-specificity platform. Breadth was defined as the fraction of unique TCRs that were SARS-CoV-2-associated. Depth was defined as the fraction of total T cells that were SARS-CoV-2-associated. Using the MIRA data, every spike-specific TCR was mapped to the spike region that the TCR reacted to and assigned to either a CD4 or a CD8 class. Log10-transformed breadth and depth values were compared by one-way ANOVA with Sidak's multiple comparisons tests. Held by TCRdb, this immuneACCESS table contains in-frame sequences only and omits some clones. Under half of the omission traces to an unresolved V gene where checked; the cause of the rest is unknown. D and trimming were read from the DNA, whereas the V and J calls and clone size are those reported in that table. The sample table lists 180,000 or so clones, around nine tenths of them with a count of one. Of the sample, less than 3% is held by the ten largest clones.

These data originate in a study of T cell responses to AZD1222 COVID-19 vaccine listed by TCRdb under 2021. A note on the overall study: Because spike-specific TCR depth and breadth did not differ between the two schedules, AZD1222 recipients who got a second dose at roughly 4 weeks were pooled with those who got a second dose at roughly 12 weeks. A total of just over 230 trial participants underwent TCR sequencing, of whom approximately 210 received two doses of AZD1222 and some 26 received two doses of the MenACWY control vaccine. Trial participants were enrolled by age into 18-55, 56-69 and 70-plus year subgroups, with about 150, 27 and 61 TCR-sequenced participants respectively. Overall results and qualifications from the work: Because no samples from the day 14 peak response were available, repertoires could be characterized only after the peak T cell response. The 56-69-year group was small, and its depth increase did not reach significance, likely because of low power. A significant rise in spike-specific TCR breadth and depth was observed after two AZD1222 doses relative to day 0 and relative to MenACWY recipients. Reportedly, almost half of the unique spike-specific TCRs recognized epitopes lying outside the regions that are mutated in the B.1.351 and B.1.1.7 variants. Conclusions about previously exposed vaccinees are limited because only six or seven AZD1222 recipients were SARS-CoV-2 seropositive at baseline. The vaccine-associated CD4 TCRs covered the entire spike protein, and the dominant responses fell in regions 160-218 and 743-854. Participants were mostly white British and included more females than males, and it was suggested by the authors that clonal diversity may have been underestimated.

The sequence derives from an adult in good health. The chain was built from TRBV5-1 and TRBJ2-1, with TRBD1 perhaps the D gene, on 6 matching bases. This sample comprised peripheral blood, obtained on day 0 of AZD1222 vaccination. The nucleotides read TGCGCCAGCAGCTTGGTCCCAGGGGCCTACAATGAGCAGTTCTTC. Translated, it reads CASSLVPGAYNEQFF.